One sample yielded the 16 T cell receptor beta chains listed below, sequenced in a study of CD8 T cells in ankylosing spondylitis. TCRdb ran MiXCR on the 5' RACE reads and lists one entry per CDR3 protein. The data hold some 700,000 distinct CDR3 sequences, with 15% to 20% observed a single time. The antigens of these receptors remain unknown. Findings and caveats of the study: A TCR beta motif made of 7 to 9 highly homologous variants seemed typical of ankylosing spondylitis blood.

The sequenced sample consisted of blood, either unsorted or a sorted T cell fraction (not recorded which). All receptors derive from a male donor with ankylosing spondylitis.

The rearrangement joins TRBV28 to TRBJ1-4, with TRBD1 as a possible D gene (5 bases). The V and J ends lost 10 bases and 4 bases respectively, with 16 bases between them. The CDR3 spans 14 residues. CDR1 and CDR2 from the germline V gene are MDHEN and SYDVKM. The CDR3 sequence is CATTRTFLNEKLFF. The CDR3 nucleotides are TGTGCCACCACAAGGACATTTCTTAATGAAAAACTGTTTTTT. Complete variable domain (other parts from reference TRBV28 and TRBJ1-4): DVKVTQSSRYLVKRTGEKVFLECVQDMDHENMFWYRQDPGLGLRLIYFSYDVKMKEKGDIPEGYSVSREKKERFSLILESASTNQTSMYLCATTRTFLNEKLFFGSGTQLSVL.

The chain recombines TRBV11-2 with TRBJ1-1; D ambiguous. The CDR3 contains 12 residues. Trimming took off 2 bases at V and 6 bases at J, with 7 bases between the two ends. Germline CDR1 and CDR2: SGHAT and FQNNGV. The CDR3 spells CASSLLAPEAFF. In DNA form, the CDR3 reads TGTGCCAGCAGCTTATTGGCACCTGAAGCTTTCTTT. Looking up the rest from reference TRBV11-2 and TRBJ1-1 gives the full variable domain: EAGVAQSPRYKIIEKRQSVAFWCNPISGHATLYWYQQILGQGPKLLIQFQNNGVVDDSQLPKDRFSAERLKGVDSTLKIQPAKLEDSAVYLCASSLLAPEAFFGQGTRLTVV.

The V gene is TRBV7-8, the J gene TRBJ2-7; 11 positions match TRBD2. Germline loops: CDR1 SGHVS, CDR2 FQNEAQ. CDR3 length: 15 residues. V lost 5 bases and J lost 6; bases outside the gene matches: 9. The CDR3 spells CASSIPGTSGLEQYF. CDR3 bases: TGTGCCAGCAGCATTCCGGGGACTAGCGGCCTCGAGCAGTACTTC.

This clonotype was counted a few times. The J gene is TRBJ2-7, the V gene TRBV10-2; no reliable D call. V was shortened by 0 bases and J by 0 bases, with 6 bases between the two germline ends. This CDR3 has 14 amino acids. Per germline, CDR1 WSHSY and CDR2 SAAADI. The DNA for the CDR3 is TGCGCCAGCAGTGAGTCTACTCGCTCCTACGAGCAGTACTTC. As protein: CASSESTRSYEQYF.

The V and J genes are TRBV29-1 and TRBJ2-1; TRBD1 matches at 12 bases. Germline trimming cut 6 bases from V and 9 bases from J; bases unmatched to any gene: 3. Germline-derived CDR1 and CDR2 are SQVTM and ANQGSEA. The CDR3 runs 12 residues. CDR3 in amino acids: CSVPGQGAEQFF. Here the CDR3 DNA reads TGCAGCGTCCCGGGACAGGGGGCTGAGCAGTTCTTC.

This clonotype was detected a few times. The gene calls are TRBV6-2 or TRBV6-3 and TRBJ2-7; D is unresolved. This CDR3 has 11 residues. V dropped 2 bases and J dropped 5 bases, with 4 bases sitting between them. Germline V gives CDR1 MNHEY, CDR2 SVGEGT. CDR3 bases: TGTGCCAGCAGTTACGGTCACGAGCAGTACTTC. Its protein is CASSYGHEQYF.

The CDR3, as DNA: TGCGCCAGCAGCCAAGATAGGGGGGAAGGGACCCAGTACTTC. Its translation is CASSQDRGEGTQYF. The V call is TRBV4-3, the J call TRBJ2-5, with D perhaps being TRBD1 or TRBD2 (6 bases each). The germline V and J ends were trimmed by 0 bases and 7 bases, with 12 bases remaining between them. The CDR3 length is 14 residues. Germline CDR1 reads LGHNA; CDR2 reads YSLEER.

V gene TRBV5-6 combines with J gene TRBJ2-7, with D uncertain. V dropped 4 bases and J dropped 4 bases, with 9 bases sitting between them. CDR3 length: 12 residues. CDR1 is SGHDT, CDR2 YYEEEE, per germline. The CDR3 DNA reads TGTGCCAGCAGCCAGAATTGGTACGAGCAGTACTTC. Its translation: CASSQNWYEQYF.

This clonotype was recorded a few times. The chain carries TRBV5-4 and TRBJ1-3; the D gene is possibly TRBD1 (5 bases). The CDR3 has 14 amino acids. The V gene's germline CDR1 is SGHNT and CDR2 YYREEE (reference sequence). The V gene lost 4 bases and the J gene lost 4 bases, with 12 bases spanning the gap. This CDR3 reads CASSIDSRGNTIYF. The DNA of the CDR3 is TGTGCCAGCAGCATCGACAGCCGCGGAAACACCATATATTTT.

This clonotype appeared a few times. The chain combines TRBV7-2 with TRBJ2-3; 9 nucleotides line up with TRBD2. J gave up 0 bases and V 4 bases, and 2 bases lay outside the gene matches. Germline CDR1 reads SGHTA; CDR2 reads FQGNSA. This CDR3 has 15 amino acids. The CDR3, as DNA: TGTGCCAGCAGCTCCAGCGGGGGGAGCACAGATACGCAGTATTTT. The encoded protein is CASSSSGGSTDTQYF. The whole variable domain, remainder taken from reference TRBV7-2 and TRBJ2-3, is GAGVSQSPSNKVTEKGKDVELRCDPISGHTALYWYRQSLGQGLEFLIYFQGNSAPDKSGLPSDRFSAERTGGSVSTLTIQRTQQEDSAVYLCASSSSGGSTDTQYFGPGTRLTVL.

This CDR3 reads CSASFYNEQFF. The CDR3 coding sequence is TGCAGTGCTAGTTTCTACAATGAGCAGTTCTTC. J is TRBJ2-1 and V is TRBV20-1; no reliable D call. The CDR3 totals 11 residues. V was trimmed by 3 bases and J by 3 bases, leaving 3 bases between them. Germline assignment: CDR1 DFQATT and CDR2 SNEGSKA (reference sequence).

The V and J genes are TRBV5-1 and TRBJ2-3; no reliable D call. V lost 0 bases, J lost 0 bases, and 8 bases lay in between. The CDR3 is 15 residues long. Germline assignment: CDR1 SGHRS and CDR2 YFSETQ. CDR3 coding DNA: TGCGCCAGCAGCTTGGTACGTCGGAGCACAGATACGCAGTATTTT. It encodes CASSLVRRSTDTQYF.

This clonotype was seen only a few times. The genes are TRBV11-2 and TRBJ1-6; no definite D call. Trimming removed 5 bases at V and 5 bases at J, with 7 bases between. The CDR3 extends over 13 amino acids. Germline V CDR1 and CDR2: SGHAT, FQNNGV. This CDR3 reads CASSPSHNSPLHF. CDR3 coding DNA: TGTGCCAGCAGCCCGAGCCATAATTCACCCCTCCACTTT.

J is TRBJ2-7 and V is TRBV29-1, with TRBD1 matching 8 bases. The trim removed 2 bases at V and 4 bases at J, leaving 10 bases unmatched. There are 15 residues in the CDR3. The germline V gene has CDR1 SQVTM and CDR2 ANQGSEA. In DNA form, the CDR3 reads TGCAGCGTTGAAAAACCGGGACAGGCGGAATACGAGCAGTACTTC. It is translated as CSVEKPGQAEYEQYF.

This clonotype has at least ten counts. The chain uses TRBV11-1 and TRBJ1-2; TRBD1 agrees at 12 bases. This CDR3 region has 17 residues. V lost 2 bases and J lost 6; bases outside the gene matches: 10. Germline CDR1 is SGHAT and CDR2 is FQDESV (reference sequence). The DNA for the CDR3 is TGTGCCAGCAGCTTAATCCCGGGACAGGGGGCGGAACATGGCTACACCTTC. This codes for CASSLIPGQGAEHGYTF.

The sample holds a few counts of this clonotype. J is TRBJ1-2 and V is TRBV11-2; 8 bases are shared with TRBD1. The CDR3 is 14 amino acids. Germline CDR1 reads SGHAT; CDR2 reads FQNNGV. V lost 4 bases to trimming and J lost 4 bases; unmatched junction nucleotides: 5. The CDR3 region is CASSSSGGLYGYTF. The CDR3 bases are TGTGCCAGCAGCTCCTCAGGGGGCCTCTATGGCTACACCTTC.